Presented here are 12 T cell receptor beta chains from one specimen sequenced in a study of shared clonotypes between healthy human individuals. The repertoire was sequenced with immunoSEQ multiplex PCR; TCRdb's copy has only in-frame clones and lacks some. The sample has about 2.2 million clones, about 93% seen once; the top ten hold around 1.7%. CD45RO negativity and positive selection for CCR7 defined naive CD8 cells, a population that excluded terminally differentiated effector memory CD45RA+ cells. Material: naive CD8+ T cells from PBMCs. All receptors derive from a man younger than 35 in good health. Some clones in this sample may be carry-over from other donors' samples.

For the CDR3, the DNA is TGTGCCAGCAGCTCAACGACAGAGGCGGCCAAAAACATTCAGTACTTC. This codes for CASSSTTEAAKNIQYF. The chain is built from TRBV7-9 and TRBJ2-4, with a tentative D call TRBD1 (5 bases). Germline-derived CDR1 and CDR2 are SEHNR and FQNEAQ (reference sequence). The length of the CDR3 is 16 residues. Trimming took 4 bases from V and 1 from J, leaving 14 bases between them.

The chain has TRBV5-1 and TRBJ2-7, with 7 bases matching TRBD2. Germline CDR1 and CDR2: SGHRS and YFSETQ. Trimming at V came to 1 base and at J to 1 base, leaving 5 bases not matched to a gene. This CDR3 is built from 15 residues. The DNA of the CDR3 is TGCGCCAGCAGCTTGTCCAGCGGGGTATCCTACGAGCAGTACTTC. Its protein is CASSLSSGVSYEQYF.

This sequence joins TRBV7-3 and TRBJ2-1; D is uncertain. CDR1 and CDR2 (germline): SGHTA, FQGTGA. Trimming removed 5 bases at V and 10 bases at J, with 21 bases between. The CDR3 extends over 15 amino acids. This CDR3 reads CASSPSIGNPREQFF. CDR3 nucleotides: TGTGCCAGCAGCCCGTCAATAGGTAACCCACGCGAGCAGTTCTTC.

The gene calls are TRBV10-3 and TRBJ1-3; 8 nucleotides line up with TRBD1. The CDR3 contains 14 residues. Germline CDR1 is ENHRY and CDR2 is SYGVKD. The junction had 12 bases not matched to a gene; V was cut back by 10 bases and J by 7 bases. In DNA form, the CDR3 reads TGTGCCACTCAAGGCGGGACAGGAGGGAACACCATATATTTT. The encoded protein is CATQGGTGGNTIYF.

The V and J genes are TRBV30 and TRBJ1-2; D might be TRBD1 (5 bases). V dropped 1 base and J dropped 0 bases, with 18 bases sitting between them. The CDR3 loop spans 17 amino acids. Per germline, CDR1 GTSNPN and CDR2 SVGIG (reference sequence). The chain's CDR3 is CAWSGRDGRNSNYGYTF. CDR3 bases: TGTGCCTGGAGTGGACGGGACGGTCGAAATTCTAACTATGGCTACACCTTC.

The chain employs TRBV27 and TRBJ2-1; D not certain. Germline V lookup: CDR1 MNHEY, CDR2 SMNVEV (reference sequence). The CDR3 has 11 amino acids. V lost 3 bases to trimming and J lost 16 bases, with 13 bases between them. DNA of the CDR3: TGTGCCAGCAGTTTCGGACCGTTAAGATTCTTC. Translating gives CASSFGPLRFF.

This chain's CDR3 is CASSPTDSYEQYF. In nucleotides, the CDR3 is TGTGCCAGCAGCCCGACAGATTCCTACGAGCAGTACTTC. The J gene is TRBJ2-7, the V gene TRBV5-5; weak D call: TRBD1 (5 bases). Germline values: CDR1 SGHKS, CDR2 YYEKEE (reference sequence). Trimming cost V 4 bases and J 1 base, with 9 bases left between them. CDR3 length: 13 residues.

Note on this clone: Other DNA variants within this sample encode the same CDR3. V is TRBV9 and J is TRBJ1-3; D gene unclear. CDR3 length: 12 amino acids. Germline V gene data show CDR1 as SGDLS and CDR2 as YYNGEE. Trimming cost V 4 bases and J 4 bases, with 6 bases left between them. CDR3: CASSPPGNTIYF. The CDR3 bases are TGTGCCAGCAGCCCCCCCGGAAACACCATATATTTT.

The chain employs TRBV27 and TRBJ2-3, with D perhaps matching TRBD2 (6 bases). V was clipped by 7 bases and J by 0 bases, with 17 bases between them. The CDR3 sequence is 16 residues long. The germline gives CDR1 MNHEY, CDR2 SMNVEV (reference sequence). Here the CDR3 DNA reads TGTGCCAGCATCCCGGGGCTAGCGCATAGCACAGATACGCAGTATTTT. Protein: CASIPGLAHSTDTQYF.

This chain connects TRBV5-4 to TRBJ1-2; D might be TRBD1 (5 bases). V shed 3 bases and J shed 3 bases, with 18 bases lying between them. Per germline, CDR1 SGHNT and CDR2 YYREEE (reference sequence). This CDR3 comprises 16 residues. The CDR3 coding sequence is TGTGCCAGCAGCTACCTCGGGGGGTTTGTCTACTATGGCTACACCTTC. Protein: CASSYLGGFVYYGYTF.

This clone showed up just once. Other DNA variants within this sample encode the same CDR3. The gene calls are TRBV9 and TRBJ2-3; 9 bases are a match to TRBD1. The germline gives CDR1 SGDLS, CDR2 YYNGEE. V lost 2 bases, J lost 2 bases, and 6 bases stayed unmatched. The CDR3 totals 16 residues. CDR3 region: CASSVAGTGTTDTQYF. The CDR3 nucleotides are TGTGCCAGCAGCGTGGCCGGGACAGGGACCACAGATACGCAGTATTTT.

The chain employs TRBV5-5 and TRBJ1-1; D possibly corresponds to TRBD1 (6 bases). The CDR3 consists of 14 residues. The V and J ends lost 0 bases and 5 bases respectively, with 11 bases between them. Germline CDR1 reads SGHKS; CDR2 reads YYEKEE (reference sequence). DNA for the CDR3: TGTGCCAGCAGCTTGGGACAGGTATGGACTGAAGCTTTCTTT. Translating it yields CASSLGQVWTEAFF.